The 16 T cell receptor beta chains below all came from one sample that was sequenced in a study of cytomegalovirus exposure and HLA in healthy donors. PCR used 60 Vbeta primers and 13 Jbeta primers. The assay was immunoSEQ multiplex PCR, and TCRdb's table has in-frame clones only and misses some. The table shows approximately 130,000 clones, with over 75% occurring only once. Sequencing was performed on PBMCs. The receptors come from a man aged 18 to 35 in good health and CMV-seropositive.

The CDR3 nucleotides read TGCGCCAGCAGTTGGTCGGGAGGAGTCAACGGCGGAGACACCATATATTTT. The encoded protein is CASSWSGGVNGGDTIYF. This sequence joins TRBV5-1 and TRBJ1-3; D is unclear. Germline V gene lookup returns CDR1 SGHRS and CDR2 YFSETQ. The CDR3 is 17 residues long. V lost 5 bases to trimming and J lost 8 bases, with 26 bases between them.

The chain's CDR3 is CASSYGDTNTEAFF. CDR3 in DNA: TGTGCCAGCTCATACGGGGACACCAACACTGAAGCTTTCTTT. This chain uses TRBV18 with TRBJ1-1; D possibly corresponds to TRBD1 (6 bases). Trimming removed 5 bases at V and 2 bases at J, with 12 bases between. CDR3 length equals 14 residues. Germline V gene sequence: CDR1 KGHSH, CDR2 LQKENI. The full variable domain, rest sourced from reference TRBV18 and TRBJ1-1, is NAGVMQNPRHLVRRRGQEARLRCSPMKGHSHVYWYRQLPEEGLKFMVYLQKENIIDESGMPKERFSAEFPKEGPSILRIQQVVRGDSAAYFCASSYGDTNTEAFFGQGTRLTVV.

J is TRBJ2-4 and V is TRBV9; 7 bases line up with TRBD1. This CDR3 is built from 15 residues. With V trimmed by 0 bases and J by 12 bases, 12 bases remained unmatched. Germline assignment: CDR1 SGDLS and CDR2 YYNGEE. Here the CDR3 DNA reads TGTGCCAGCAGCGTAGGGCAGGGCCCGAGGGACAGTCAGTACTTC. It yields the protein CASSVGQGPRDSQYF. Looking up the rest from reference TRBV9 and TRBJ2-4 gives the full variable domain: DSGVTQTPKHLITATGQRVTLRCSPRSGDLSVYWYQQSLDQGLQFLIQYYNGEERAKGNILERFSAQQFPDLHSELNLSSLELGDSALYFCASSVGQGPRDSQYFGAGTRLSVL.

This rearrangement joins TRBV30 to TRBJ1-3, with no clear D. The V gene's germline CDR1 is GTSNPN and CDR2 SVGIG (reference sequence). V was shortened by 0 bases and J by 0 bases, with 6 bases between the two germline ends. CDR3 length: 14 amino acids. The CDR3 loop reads CAWSVMSSGNTIYF. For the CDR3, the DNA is TGTGCCTGGAGTGTGATGAGCTCTGGAAACACCATATATTTT.

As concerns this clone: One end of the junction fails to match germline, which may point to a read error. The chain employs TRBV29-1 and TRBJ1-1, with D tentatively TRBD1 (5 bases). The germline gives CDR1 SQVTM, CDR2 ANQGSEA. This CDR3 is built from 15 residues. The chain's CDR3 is CSVEGRGRVKTEAFF. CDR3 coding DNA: TGCAGCGTTGAAGGGAGGGGACGGGTGAAAACTGAAGCTTTCTTT. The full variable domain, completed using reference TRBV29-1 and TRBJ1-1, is SAVISQKPSRDICQRGTSLTIQCQVDSQVTMMFWYRQQPGQSLTLIATANQGSEATYESGFVIDKFPISRPNLTFSTLTVSNMSPEDSSIYLCSVEGRGRVKTEAFFGQGTRLTVV.

The CDR3 sequence: CASSYEMINYGYTF. In DNA form, the CDR3 reads TGTGCCAGCAGTTATGAGATGATTAACTATGGCTACACCTTC. The chain combines TRBV6-6 with TRBJ1-2; the D is unclear. CDR1 and CDR2 from the germline V gene are MNHNY and SVGAGI (reference sequence). The CDR3 runs 14 residues. V was shortened by 3 bases and J by 1 base, with 9 bases between the two germline ends.

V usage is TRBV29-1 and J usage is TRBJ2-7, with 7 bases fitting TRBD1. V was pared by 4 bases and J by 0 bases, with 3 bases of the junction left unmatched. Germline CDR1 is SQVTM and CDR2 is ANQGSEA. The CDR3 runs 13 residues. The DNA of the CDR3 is TGCAGCGTTGTAGGGACAGACTCCTACGAGCAGTACTTC. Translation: CSVVGTDSYEQYF.

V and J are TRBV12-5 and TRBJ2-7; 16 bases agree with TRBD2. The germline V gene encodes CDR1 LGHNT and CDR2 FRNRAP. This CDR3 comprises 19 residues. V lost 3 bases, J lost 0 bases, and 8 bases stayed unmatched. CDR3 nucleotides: TGTGCTAGTGGTTTTAGTAGGGGACTAGCGGGAGGGAGCTCCTACGAGCAGTACTTC. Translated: CASGFSRGLAGGSSYEQYF.

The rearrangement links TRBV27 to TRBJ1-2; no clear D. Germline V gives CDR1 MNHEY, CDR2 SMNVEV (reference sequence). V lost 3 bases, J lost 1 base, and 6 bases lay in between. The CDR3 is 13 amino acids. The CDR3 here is CASSFGSNYGYTF. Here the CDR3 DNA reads TGTGCCAGCAGTTTTGGCAGTAACTATGGCTACACCTTC.

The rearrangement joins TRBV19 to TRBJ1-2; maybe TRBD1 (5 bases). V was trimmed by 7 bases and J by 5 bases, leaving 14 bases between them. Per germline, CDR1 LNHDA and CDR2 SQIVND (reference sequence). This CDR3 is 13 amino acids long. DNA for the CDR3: TGTGCCAGTAAAGGTCGGAGGGGATATGGCTACACCTTC. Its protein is CASKGRRGYGYTF.

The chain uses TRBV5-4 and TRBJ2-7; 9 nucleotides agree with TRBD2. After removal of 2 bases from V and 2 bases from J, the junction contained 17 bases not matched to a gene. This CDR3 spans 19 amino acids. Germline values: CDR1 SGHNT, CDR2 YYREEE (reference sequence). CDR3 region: CASSLLGIAGAKNAYEQYF. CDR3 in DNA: TGTGCCAGCAGCTTATTAGGGATAGCGGGAGCTAAGAACGCCTACGAGCAGTACTTC. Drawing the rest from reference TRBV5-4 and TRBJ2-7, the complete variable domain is ETGVTQSPTHLIKTRGQQVTLRCSSQSGHNTVSWYQQALGQGPQFIFQYYREEENGRGNFPPRFSGLQFPNYSSELNVNALELDDSALYLCASSLLGIAGAKNAYEQYFGPGTRLTVT.

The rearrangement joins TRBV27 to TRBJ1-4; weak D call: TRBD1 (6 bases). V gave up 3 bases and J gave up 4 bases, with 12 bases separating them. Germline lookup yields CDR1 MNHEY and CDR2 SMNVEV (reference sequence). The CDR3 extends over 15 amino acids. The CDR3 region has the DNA TGTGCCAGCAGTTTTACAGGGTACCATAATGAAAAACTGTTTTTT. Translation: CASSFTGYHNEKLFF.

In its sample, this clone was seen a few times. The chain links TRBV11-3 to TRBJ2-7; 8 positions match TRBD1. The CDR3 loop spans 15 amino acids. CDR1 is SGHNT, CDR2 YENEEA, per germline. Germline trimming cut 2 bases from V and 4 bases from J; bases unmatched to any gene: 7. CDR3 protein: CASSLFAGGSYEQYF. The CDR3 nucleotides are TGTGCCAGCAGCTTATTTGCAGGGGGCTCTTACGAGCAGTACTTC.

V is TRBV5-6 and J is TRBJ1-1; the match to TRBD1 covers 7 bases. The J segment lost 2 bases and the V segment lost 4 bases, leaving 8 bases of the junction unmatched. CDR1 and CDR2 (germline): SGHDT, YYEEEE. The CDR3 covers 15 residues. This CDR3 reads CASSLRRDRNTEAFF. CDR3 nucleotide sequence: TGTGCCAGCAGCCTTAGAAGGGACAGAAACACTGAAGCTTTCTTT. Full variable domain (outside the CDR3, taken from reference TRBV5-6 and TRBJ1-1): DAGVTQSPTHLIKTRGQQVTLRCSPKSGHDTVSWYQQALGQGPQFIFQYYEEEERQRGNFPDRFSGHQFPNYSSELNVNALLLGDSALYLCASSLRRDRNTEAFFGQGTRLTVV.

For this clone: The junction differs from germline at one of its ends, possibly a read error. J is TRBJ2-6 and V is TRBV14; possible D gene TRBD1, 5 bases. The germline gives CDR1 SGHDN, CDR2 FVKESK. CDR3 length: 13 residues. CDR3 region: CASSLSGANGLTF. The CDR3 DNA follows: TGTGCCAGCAGCCTCTCTGGGGCCAACGGCCTGACTTTC. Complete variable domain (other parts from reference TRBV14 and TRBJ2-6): EAGVTQFPSHSVIEKGQTVTLRCDPISGHDNLYWYRRVMGKEIKFLLHFVKESKQDESGMPNNRFLAERTGGTYSTLKVQPAELEDSGVYFCASSLSGANGLTFGAGSRLTVL.

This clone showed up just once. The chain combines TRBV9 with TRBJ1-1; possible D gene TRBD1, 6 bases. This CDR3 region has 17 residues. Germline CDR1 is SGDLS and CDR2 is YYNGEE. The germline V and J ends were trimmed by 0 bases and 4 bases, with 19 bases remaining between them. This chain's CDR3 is CASSVDDMSRGGTEAFF. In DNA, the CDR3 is TGTGCCAGCAGCGTAGATGATATGAGCCGAGGGGGCACTGAAGCTTTCTTT.